This entry is about one T cell receptor (beta chain). This specimen belongs to a study of blood T cell repertoires in COVID-19. On the study more broadly: In each case, the material was cDNA or gDNA derived from T cells, B-cell-depleted T cells, or PBMCs.

The CDR3 loop spans 14 amino acids. Deletions cut 4 bases from V and 0 bases from J, with 9 bases between. The germline gives CDR1 LNHDA, CDR2 SQIVND (reference sequence). The protocol was immunoSEQ multiplex PCR, while the TCRdb copy is restricted to in-frame clones and leaves out a portion. The table includes some 82,000 clones, 91% detected once. The sequencing sample was made of peripheral blood. The chain recombines TRBV19 with TRBJ1-1; D uncertain. The receptor's source is a woman in her fifties or sixties in a cohort sampled during active COVID-19. This chain's CDR3 is CASSRAWVNTEAFF. The CDR3 nucleotides are TGTGCCAGTAGTAGGGCGTGGGTGAACACTGAAGCTTTCTTT.